This T cell receptor (beta chain) was documented in a study of technical replicates of blood from a few donors. CDR1 and CDR2 (germline): SGHTA, FQGNSA. V lost 1 base and J lost 4, with 11 bases in between. The CDR3 is 14 residues long. Profiled with immunoSEQ multiplex PCR; TCRdb holds only in-frame clones, not every one. The table records fewer than 45,000 clones, 90% to 97% of them present only once. This clonotype originated in a human donor in good health. The sample consisted of T cells isolated from PBMCs. The chain uses TRBV7-2 and TRBJ2-7; no definite D call. The chain's CDR3 is CASSLGFQNYEQYF. CDR3 coding DNA: TGTGCCAGCAGCTTAGGTTTCCAGAATTACGAGCAGTACTTC. The whole variable domain, remainder taken from reference TRBV7-2 and TRBJ2-7, is GAGVSQSPSNKVTEKGKDVELRCDPISGHTALYWYRQSLGQGLEFLIYFQGNSAPDKSGLPSDRFSAERTGGSVSTLTIQRTQQEDSAVYLCASSLGFQNYEQYFGPGTRLTVT.